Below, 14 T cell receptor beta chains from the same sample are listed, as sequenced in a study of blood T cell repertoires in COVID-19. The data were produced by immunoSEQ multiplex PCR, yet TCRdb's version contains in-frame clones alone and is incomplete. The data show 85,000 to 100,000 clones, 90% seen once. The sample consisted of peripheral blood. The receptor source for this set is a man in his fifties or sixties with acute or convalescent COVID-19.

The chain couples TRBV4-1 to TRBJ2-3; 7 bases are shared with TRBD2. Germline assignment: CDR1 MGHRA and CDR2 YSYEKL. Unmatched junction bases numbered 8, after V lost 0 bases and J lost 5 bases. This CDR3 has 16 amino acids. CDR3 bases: TGCGCCAGCAGCCAAGAACGGGCTAGCGGAGGAGATACGCAGTATTTT. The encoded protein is CASSQERASGGDTQYF.

The CDR3 nucleotides read TGCGCCAGCAGCGTACGCGGGGGGTACAATGAGCAGTTCTTC. Protein product: CASSVRGGYNEQFF. This sequence joins TRBV5-1 and TRBJ2-1, with TRBD2 matching 8 bases. V dropped 4 bases and J dropped 4; count of bases not matched to a gene: 4. Germline V CDR1 and CDR2: SGHRS, YFSETQ. The CDR3 is made up of 14 amino acids.

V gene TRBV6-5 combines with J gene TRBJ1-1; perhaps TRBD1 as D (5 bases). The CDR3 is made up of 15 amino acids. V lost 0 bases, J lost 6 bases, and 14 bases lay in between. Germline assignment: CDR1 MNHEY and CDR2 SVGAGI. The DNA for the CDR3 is TGTGCCAGCAGTTACTCGTTGATCAGGGTCCCTGAAGCTTTCTTT. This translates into CASSYSLIRVPEAFF.

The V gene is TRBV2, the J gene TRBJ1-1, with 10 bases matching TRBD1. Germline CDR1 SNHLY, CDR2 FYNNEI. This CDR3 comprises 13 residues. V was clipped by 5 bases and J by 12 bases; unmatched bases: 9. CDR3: CASSKTGGAETFF. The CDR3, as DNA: TGTGCCAGCAGTAAGACAGGGGGCGCGGAAACTTTCTTT.

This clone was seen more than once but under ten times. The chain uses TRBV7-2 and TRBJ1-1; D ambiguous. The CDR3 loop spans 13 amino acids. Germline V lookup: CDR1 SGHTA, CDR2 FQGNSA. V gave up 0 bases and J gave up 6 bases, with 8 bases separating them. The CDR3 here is CASSLAGRAEAFF. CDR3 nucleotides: TGTGCCAGCAGCTTAGCAGGTCGGGCTGAAGCTTTCTTT.

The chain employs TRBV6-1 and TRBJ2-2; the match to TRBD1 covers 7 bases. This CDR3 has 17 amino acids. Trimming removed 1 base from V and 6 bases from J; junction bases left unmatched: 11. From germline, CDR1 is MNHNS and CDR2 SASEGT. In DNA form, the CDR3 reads TGTGCCAGCAGTGAAGGGAGTAGGGGGCATCGTGCCGGGGAGCTGTTTTTT. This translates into CASSEGSRGHRAGELFF.

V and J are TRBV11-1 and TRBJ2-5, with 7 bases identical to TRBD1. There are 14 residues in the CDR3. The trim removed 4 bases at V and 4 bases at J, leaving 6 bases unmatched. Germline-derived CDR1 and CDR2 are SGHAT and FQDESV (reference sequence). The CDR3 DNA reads TGTGCCAGCAGCTCTCGGGACAGCCGAGAGACCCAGTACTTC. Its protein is CASSSRDSRETQYF.

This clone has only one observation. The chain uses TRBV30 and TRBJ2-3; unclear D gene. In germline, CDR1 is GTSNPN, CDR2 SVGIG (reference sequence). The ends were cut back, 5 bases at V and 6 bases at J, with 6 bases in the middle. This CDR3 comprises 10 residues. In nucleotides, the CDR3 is TGTGCCTGGGGTGGCGATACGCAGTATTTT. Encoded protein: CAWGGDTQYF.

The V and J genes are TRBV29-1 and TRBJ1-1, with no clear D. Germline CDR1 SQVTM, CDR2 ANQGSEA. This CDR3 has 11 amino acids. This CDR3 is CVSWTHSEAFF. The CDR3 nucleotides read TGCGTCTCCTGGACTCATTCTGAAGCTTTCTTT. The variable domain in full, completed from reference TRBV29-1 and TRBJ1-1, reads SAVISQKPSRDICQRGTSLTIQCQVDSQVTMMFWYRQQPGQSLTLIATANQGSEATYESGFVIDKFPISRPNLTFSTLTVSNMSPEDSSIYLCVSWTHSEAFFGQGTRLTVV.

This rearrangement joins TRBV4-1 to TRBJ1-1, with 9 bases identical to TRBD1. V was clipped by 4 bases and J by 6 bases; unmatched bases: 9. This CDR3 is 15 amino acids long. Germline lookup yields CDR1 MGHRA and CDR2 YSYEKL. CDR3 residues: CASSLMTGGTSEAFF. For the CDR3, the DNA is TGCGCCAGCAGCCTGATGACAGGGGGAACGTCTGAAGCTTTCTTT.

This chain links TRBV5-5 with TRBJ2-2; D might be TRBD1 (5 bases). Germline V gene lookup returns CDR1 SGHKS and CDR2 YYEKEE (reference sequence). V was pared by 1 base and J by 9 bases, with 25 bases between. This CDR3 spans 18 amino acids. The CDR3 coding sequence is TGTGCCAGCAGCTTGCAAATAACCTCTAGGGGCCAGTCCCGGGAGCTGTTTTTT. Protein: CASSLQITSRGQSRELFF.

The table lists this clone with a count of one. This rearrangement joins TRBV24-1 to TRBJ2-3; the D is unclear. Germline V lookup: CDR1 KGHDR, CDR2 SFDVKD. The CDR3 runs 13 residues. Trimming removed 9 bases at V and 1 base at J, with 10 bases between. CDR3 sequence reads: CATGSSRTDTQYF. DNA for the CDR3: TGTGCCACCGGCAGTTCTCGCACAGATACGCAGTATTTT.

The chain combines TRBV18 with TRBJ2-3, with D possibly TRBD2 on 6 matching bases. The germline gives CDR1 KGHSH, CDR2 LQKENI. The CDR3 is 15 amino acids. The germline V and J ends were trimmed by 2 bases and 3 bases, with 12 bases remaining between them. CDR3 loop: CASSPIGGTTDTQYF. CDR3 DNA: TGTGCCAGCTCACCAATCGGGGGTACGACAGATACGCAGTATTTT.

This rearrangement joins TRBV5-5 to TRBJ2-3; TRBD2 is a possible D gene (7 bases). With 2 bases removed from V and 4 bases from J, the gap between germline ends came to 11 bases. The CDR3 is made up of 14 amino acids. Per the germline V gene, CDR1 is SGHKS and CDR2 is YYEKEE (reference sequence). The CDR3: CASSFRGASDTQYF. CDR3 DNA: TGTGCCAGCAGCTTCCGGGGGGCCTCAGATACGCAGTATTTT.